This is a list of T cell receptor beta chains from one sample in a study of T cells in Graves' hyperthyroidism and ophthalmopathy. Via MiXCR, TCRdb re-called the multiplex PCR reads, giving one row per CDR3 protein. The data hold hundreds of thousands of distinct CDR3 sequences, with around 13% observed a single time. The specimen sequenced was blood. The receptor set was obtained from a woman aged 18-29 years with Graves' hyperthyroidism. Each CDR3 is given with its conserved first and last residue. D genes are given only for firm matches. Only part of the rows carry a size: once, few, many, or a class if the clone is expanded.

CDR3 length: 16
J gene: TRBJ2-7
clone size: many
D gene: TRBD2
V gene: TRBV27
CDR3 protein: CASNPSGLAGDYEQYF
CDR3 DNA: TGTGCCAGCAACCCCAGTGGACTAGCGGGAGACTACGAGCAGTACTTC

CDR3 length: 14
J gene: TRBJ2-7
clone size: -
D gene: -
V gene: TRBV24-1
CDR3 protein: CATSEPGTQAEQYF
CDR3 DNA: TGTGCCACCAGTGAACCCGGGACTCAGGCCGAGCAGTACTTC

CDR3 length: 13
J gene: TRBJ2-1
clone size: few
D gene: -
V gene: TRBV6-1
CDR3 protein: CASSMGPYNEQFF
CDR3 DNA: TGTGCCAGCAGCATGGGACCGTACAATGAGCAGTTCTTC

CDR3 length: 18
J gene: TRBJ1-5
clone size: many
D gene: -
V gene: TRBV5-6
CDR3 protein: CASSRSRTARLGNQPQHF
CDR3 DNA: TGTGCCAGCAGCAGATCGCGAACGGCACGGCTAGGGAATCAGCCCCAGCATTTT

CDR3 length: 15
J gene: TRBJ1-5
clone size: many
D gene: -
V gene: TRBV20-1
CDR3 protein: CSARVALGRNQPQHF
CDR3 DNA: TGCAGTGCTAGAGTGGCCCTCGGCAGGAATCAGCCCCAGCATTTT

CDR3 length: 14
J gene: TRBJ2-7
clone size: many
D gene: TRBD1
V gene: TRBV6-1
CDR3 protein: CASSEPGQGYEQYF
CDR3 DNA: TGTGCCAGCAGTGAACCCGGACAGGGCTACGAGCAGTACTTC

CDR3 length: 18
J gene: TRBJ1-2
clone size: many
D gene: -
V gene: TRBV20-1
CDR3 protein: CSAIDPSHPLRGNYGYTF
CDR3 DNA: TGCAGTGCTATAGATCCTTCCCACCCACTTAGGGGGAACTATGGCTACACCTTC

CDR3 length: 15
J gene: TRBJ2-5
clone size: -
D gene: TRBD2
V gene: TRBV27
CDR3 protein: CASTLRGGREETQYF
CDR3 DNA: TGTGCCAGCACCCTGCGGGGGGGCCGGGAAGAGACCCAGTACTTC

CDR3 length: 14
J gene: TRBJ2-7
clone size: -
D gene: -
V gene: TRBV27
CDR3 protein: CASSLRGWRYEQYF
CDR3 DNA: TGTGCCAGCAGTTTAAGGGGGTGGAGGTACGAGCAGTACTTC

CDR3 length: 14
J gene: TRBJ2-7
clone size: many
D gene: -
V gene: TRBV12-3/TRBV12-4
CDR3 protein: CASSPASGAYEQYF
CDR3 DNA: TGTGCCAGCAGTCCGGCAAGTGGAGCGTACGAGCAGTACTTC

CDR3 length: 12
J gene: TRBJ2-7
clone size: many
D gene: -
V gene: TRBV7-9
CDR3 protein: CASSFKSYEQYF
CDR3 DNA: TGTGCCAGCAGCTTTAAGTCCTACGAGCAGTACTTC

CDR3 length: 15
J gene: TRBJ2-7
clone size: -
D gene: -
V gene: TRBV24-1
CDR3 protein: CATSHPGSSYNEQYF
CDR3 DNA: TGTGCCACCAGCCACCCGGGGAGCTCCTACAATGAGCAGTACTTC

CDR3 length: 14
J gene: TRBJ2-7
clone size: many
D gene: -
V gene: TRBV12-3/TRBV12-4
CDR3 protein: CASSLGGLGDEQYF
CDR3 DNA: TGTGCCAGCAGCCTGGGGGGACTTGGGGACGAGCAGTACTTC

CDR3 length: 13
J gene: TRBJ1-5
clone size: many
D gene: -
V gene: TRBV30
CDR3 protein: CAWTGGSNQPQHF
CDR3 DNA: TGTGCCTGGACAGGAGGAAGCAATCAGCCCCAGCATTTT

CDR3 length: 11
J gene: TRBJ2-2
clone size: many
D gene: -
V gene: TRBV30
CDR3 protein: CAWSLTGELFF
CDR3 DNA: TGTGCCTGGAGTTTGACCGGGGAGCTGTTTTTT

CDR3 length: 15
J gene: TRBJ1-5
clone size: many
D gene: TRBD1
V gene: TRBV7-2
CDR3 protein: CASSLRGQGNQPQHF
CDR3 DNA: TGTGCCAGCAGCTTACGGGGACAGGGCAATCAGCCCCAGCATTTT

CDR3 length: 12
J gene: TRBJ2-3
clone size: -
D gene: -
V gene: TRBV20-1
CDR3 protein: CSARTITDTQYF
CDR3 DNA: TGCAGTGCTAGGACCATCACAGATACGCAGTATTTT

CDR3 length: 18
J gene: TRBJ2-7
clone size: few
D gene: TRBD2
V gene: TRBV30
CDR3 protein: CAWSGTGGATSGPYEQYF
CDR3 DNA: TGTGCCTGGAGTGGTACTGGGGGGGCGACTAGCGGGCCTTACGAGCAGTACTTC

CDR3 length: 14
J gene: TRBJ1-2
clone size: -
D gene: TRBD1
V gene: TRBV18
CDR3 protein: CASSLTGELYGYTF
CDR3 DNA: TGTGCCAGCTCCCTGACAGGGGAACTCTATGGCTACACCTTC

CDR3 length: 15
J gene: TRBJ2-7
clone size: many
D gene: TRBD1
V gene: TRBV9
CDR3 protein: CASSVAAGGSYEQYF
CDR3 DNA: TGTGCCAGCAGCGTAGCGGCAGGGGGCTCCTACGAGCAGTACTTC

CDR3 length: 19
J gene: TRBJ2-1
clone size: many
D gene: TRBD2
V gene: TRBV3-1
CDR3 protein: CASSRHPYLAGEGYNEQFF
CDR3 DNA: TGTGCCAGCAGCCGACACCCCTATCTAGCGGGAGAAGGATACAATGAGCAGTTCTTC

CDR3 length: 15
J gene: TRBJ2-7
clone size: many
D gene: TRBD1
V gene: TRBV4-1
CDR3 protein: CASSARGQGANEQYF
CDR3 DNA: TGCGCCAGCAGCGCGAGGGGGCAGGGGGCGAACGAGCAGTACTTC

CDR3 length: 14
J gene: TRBJ2-7
clone size: once
D gene: -
V gene: TRBV7-9
CDR3 protein: CASSLREFVREQYF
CDR3 DNA: TGTGCCAGCAGCTTAAGGGAGTTCGTGCGAGAGCAGTACTTC

CDR3 length: 16
J gene: TRBJ2-3
clone size: -
D gene: -
V gene: TRBV9
CDR3 protein: CASSDHRDSSTDTQYF
CDR3 DNA: TGTGCCAGCAGCGACCACCGGGACTCAAGCACAGATACGCAGTATTTT

CDR3 length: 12
J gene: TRBJ2-7
clone size: -
D gene: -
V gene: TRBV6-1
CDR3 protein: CASSRDGNEQYF
CDR3 DNA: TGTGCCAGCAGCCGGGATGGGAATGAGCAGTACTTC

CDR3 length: 16
J gene: TRBJ2-3
clone size: -
D gene: TRBD1
V gene: TRBV11-2
CDR3 protein: CASSSGTGYSTDTQYF
CDR3 DNA: TGTGCCAGCAGCTCCGGGACAGGCTATAGCACAGATACGCAGTATTTT

CDR3 length: 18
J gene: TRBJ2-1
clone size: -
D gene: TRBD2
V gene: TRBV20-1
CDR3 protein: CSASPTPDPLTSWGEQFF
CDR3 DNA: TGCAGTGCTAGCCCGACCCCGGATCCCTTGACTAGCTGGGGTGAGCAGTTCTTC

CDR3 length: 15
J gene: TRBJ2-3
clone size: -
D gene: -
V gene: TRBV7-2
CDR3 protein: CASSPYSTSTDTQYF
CDR3 DNA: TGTGCCAGCAGCCCTTACTCAACTAGCACAGATACGCAGTATTTT

CDR3 length: 13
J gene: TRBJ2-1
clone size: many
D gene: -
V gene: TRBV20-1
CDR3 protein: CSGAGLRNNEQFF
CDR3 DNA: TGCAGTGGGGCGGGGTTGCGTAACAATGAGCAGTTCTTC

CDR3 length: 15
J gene: TRBJ2-1
clone size: -
D gene: TRBD2
V gene: TRBV13
CDR3 protein: CASSLSLADYNEQFF
CDR3 DNA: TGTGCCAGCAGCTTATCACTAGCGGATTACAATGAGCAGTTCTTC

CDR3 length: 13
J gene: TRBJ1-3
clone size: -
D gene: -
V gene: TRBV9
CDR3 protein: CASSLGIGNTIYF
CDR3 DNA: TGTGCCAGCAGCTTAGGGATCGGAAACACCATATATTTT

CDR3 length: 13
J gene: TRBJ1-1
clone size: many
D gene: -
V gene: TRBV24-1
CDR3 protein: CAVQAKDKVRAFF
CDR3 DNA: TGTGCCGTTCAAGCTAAGGATAAAGTTCGTGCTTTCTTT

CDR3 length: 15
J gene: TRBJ2-1
clone size: -
D gene: -
V gene: TRBV5-1
CDR3 protein: CASSLALVTYNEQFF
CDR3 DNA: TGTGCCAGCAGCTTAGCGCTGGTTACCTACAATGAGCAGTTCTTC

CDR3 length: 19
J gene: TRBJ2-6
clone size: few
D gene: -
V gene: TRBV28
CDR3 protein: CASSSLTGTFLSGANVLTF
CDR3 DNA: TGTGCCAGCAGTTCTTTGACAGGGACTTTTCTATCTGGGGCCAACGTCCTGACTTTC

CDR3 length: 12
J gene: TRBJ2-7
clone size: many
D gene: TRBD1
V gene: TRBV18
CDR3 protein: CASSSAGGEQYF
CDR3 DNA: TGTGCCAGCTCATCCGCAGGGGGCGAGCAGTACTTC

CDR3 length: 16
J gene: TRBJ2-1
clone size: many
D gene: TRBD2
V gene: TRBV27
CDR3 protein: CASSFLASGRGNEQFF
CDR3 DNA: TGTGCCAGCAGTTTCCTTGCTAGCGGGAGGGGGAATGAGCAGTTCTTC

CDR3 length: 14
J gene: TRBJ2-3
clone size: few
D gene: -
V gene: TRBV6-1
CDR3 protein: CASSVQARGDTQYF
CDR3 DNA: TGTGCCAGCAGTGTTCAGGCCCGAGGAGATACGCAGTATTTT

CDR3 length: 13
J gene: TRBJ1-6
clone size: -
D gene: -
V gene: TRBV7-9
CDR3 protein: CASSLASNSPLHF
CDR3 DNA: TGTGCCAGCAGCTTAGCGTCCAATTCACCCCTCCACTTT

CDR3 length: 16
J gene: TRBJ1-5
clone size: few
D gene: -
V gene: TRBV7-9
CDR3 protein: CASSLGVSGAEQPQHF
CDR3 DNA: TGTGCCAGCAGCTTAGGGGTTTCGGGAGCCGAGCAGCCCCAGCATTTT

CDR3 length: 22
J gene: TRBJ2-6
clone size: -
D gene: -
V gene: TRBV7-9
CDR3 protein: CASSLTRGEVWAGASGANVLTF
CDR3 DNA: TGTGCCAGCAGCTTAACAAGGGGGGAAGTTTGGGCGGGAGCTTCTGGGGCCAACGTCCTGACTTTC

CDR3 length: 11
J gene: TRBJ2-1
clone size: -
D gene: -
V gene: TRBV19
CDR3 protein: CASTSWNEQFF
CDR3 DNA: TGTGCCAGTACCTCTTGGAATGAGCAGTTCTTC

CDR3 length: 17
J gene: TRBJ1-2
clone size: few
D gene: -
V gene: TRBV19
CDR3 protein: CASSIGGGGSTNYGYTF
CDR3 DNA: TGTGCCAGTAGTATAGGTGGGGGGGGATCTACTAACTATGGCTACACCTTC

CDR3 length: 14
J gene: TRBJ2-7
clone size: few
D gene: -
V gene: TRBV20-1
CDR3 protein: CSARDWQFNYEQYF
CDR3 DNA: TGCAGTGCTAGAGATTGGCAGTTTAACTACGAGCAGTACTTC

CDR3 length: 17
J gene: TRBJ2-7
clone size: -
D gene: TRBD2
V gene: TRBV2
CDR3 protein: CASGVGTSGSRSYEQYF
CDR3 DNA: TGTGCCAGCGGTGTTGGGACTAGCGGGAGTAGGTCCTACGAGCAGTACTTC

CDR3 length: 14
J gene: TRBJ2-3
clone size: -
D gene: TRBD2
V gene: TRBV20-1
CDR3 protein: CSAPTSGPTDTQYF
CDR3 DNA: TGCAGTGCTCCGACTAGCGGGCCCACAGATACGCAGTATTTT

CDR3 length: 17
J gene: TRBJ1-4
clone size: -
D gene: TRBD1
V gene: TRBV28
CDR3 protein: CASSLFTGGPPNEKLFF
CDR3 DNA: TGTGCCAGCAGTTTATTCACAGGGGGTCCACCTAATGAAAAACTGTTTTTT

CDR3 length: 15
J gene: TRBJ2-3
clone size: -
D gene: TRBD1
V gene: TRBV6-5
CDR3 protein: CASSYEQGGADTQYF
CDR3 DNA: TGTGCCAGCAGTTACGAACAAGGGGGCGCAGATACGCAGTATTTT

CDR3 length: 14
J gene: TRBJ1-2
clone size: few
D gene: -
V gene: TRBV28
CDR3 protein: CASNRGLAGYGYTF
CDR3 DNA: TGTGCCAGCAATCGGGGGCTCGCAGGGTATGGCTACACCTTC

CDR3 length: 15
J gene: TRBJ2-1
clone size: -
D gene: TRBD2
V gene: TRBV29-1
CDR3 protein: CSVVPGTTSYNEQFF
CDR3 DNA: TGCAGCGTTGTCCCTGGGACTACCTCCTACAATGAGCAGTTCTTC

CDR3 length: 16
J gene: TRBJ2-5
clone size: few
D gene: TRBD2
V gene: TRBV7-9
CDR3 protein: CASSLGSSGPQETQYF
CDR3 DNA: TGTGCCAGCAGCTTAGGGTCTAGCGGCCCTCAAGAGACCCAGTACTTC